The present TCR beta chain was sequenced within a study of T cells in Graves' hyperthyroidism and ophthalmopathy. The V end was cut by 3 bases, the J end by 10 bases, with 12 bases between. Germline V CDR1 and CDR2: MDHEN, SYDVKM. The CDR3 extends over 12 amino acids. The TCR beta CDR3 regions underwent amplification using RNA transcripts as the source. First-round RT-PCR with HTBI primers amplified the TCR CDR3 region. One entry per CDR3 protein, called by TCRdb with MiXCR from the multiplex PCR reads. The sample includes around 300,000 distinct CDR3 sequences, approximately 15% of them seen just once. Participants, patients aged 18 to 65, had newly diagnosed hyperthyroidism with a duration under 2 months. Study-wide findings and caveats: Through a model of 13 V-J features, ophthalmopathy was separated from stable hyperthyroidism.

The table lists this clonotype with many counts. Its target is unknown. Sequencing was carried out using blood. The chain uses TRBV28 and TRBJ1-1; D ambiguous. The TCR comes from a woman in her 30s with Graves' hyperthyroidism. The CDR3 DNA sequence: TGTGCCAGCAGTTTGGGCGATGGGTTAGCTTTCTTT. Its protein is CASSLGDGLAFF.